The 22 T cell receptor beta chains presented below share a single source sample, sequenced in a study of blood T cells in healthy people across ages. Sample-barcoded 5' priming and a J-beta primer mix drove a second PCR of roughly 6 to 12 cycles. TCRdb re-called the 5' RACE reads through MiXCR, storing one row per CDR3 protein. The table has 1 million to 1.2 million distinct CDR3 sequences, more than 30% seen once; the top ten hold around 13%. Sequencing was carried out using blood. These receptors all stem from a young man in good health.

This clonotype has at least ten counts. The chain uses TRBV10-3 and TRBJ1-1, with D perhaps matching TRBD1 (5 bases). The V gene lost 7 bases and the J gene lost 4 bases, with 10 bases spanning the gap. The length of the CDR3 is 12 residues. Per the germline V gene, CDR1 is ENHRY and CDR2 is SYGVKD. The CDR3 sequence is CAITDGGTEAFF. CDR3 in DNA: TGTGCCATCACTGACGGGGGCACTGAAGCTTTCTTT.

V is TRBV7-9 and J is TRBJ2-1; a weak D match, TRBD2 (5 bases). Trimming removed 2 bases from V and 13 bases from J, with 12 bases in between. CDR3 length equals 12 residues. Per the germline V gene, CDR1 is SEHNR and CDR2 is FQNEAQ (reference sequence). CDR3 in DNA: TGTGCCAGCAGCTTAAGCGGATCTCGCCAGTTCTTC. Its protein product is CASSLSGSRQFF.

The rearrangement uses TRBV20-1 and TRBJ2-1, with 11 bases matching TRBD2. After removal of 3 bases from V and 4 bases from J, the junction contained 2 bases not matched to a gene. CDR1 and CDR2 (germline): DFQATT, SNEGSKA (reference sequence). CDR3 size: 14 residues. DNA of the CDR3: TGCAGTGCTAGCCGACTAGCGGGGTACAATGAGCAGTTCTTC. As protein: CSASRLAGYNEQFF.

This clonotype has only a few counts. CDR3 loop: CASRGQYNSPLHF. CDR3 DNA sequence: TGTGCCAGCAGGGGACAGTATAATTCACCCCTCCACTTT. The V and J genes are TRBV12-3 or TRBV12-4 and TRBJ1-6; 7 nucleotides agree with TRBD1. CDR3 size: 13 residues. The V segment lost 6 bases and the J segment 4 bases; nucleotides outside the gene matches: 0.

This clonotype was found a few times. The J gene is TRBJ1-2, the V gene TRBV15; TRBD1 is a possible D gene (5 bases). V was cut by 5 bases and J by 4 bases, with 14 bases left in between. The CDR3 runs 14 residues. Germline V lookup: CDR1 LNHNV, CDR2 YYDKDF (reference sequence). The CDR3 DNA follows: TGTGCCACCAGCTCAGGGTTTCGAGGCTATGGCTACACCTTC. This sequence encodes CATSSGFRGYGYTF.

V gene TRBV3-1 combines with J gene TRBJ2-3; maybe TRBD2 (5 bases). Per germline, CDR1 LGHDT and CDR2 YNNKEL (reference sequence). Trimming stripped 2 bases from V and 4 bases from J, with 7 bases between. The CDR3 totals 13 residues. The CDR3 nucleotides read TGTGCCAGCAGCCAACTAGCCCCAGATACGCAGTATTTT. As protein: CASSQLAPDTQYF.

This clonotype was counted only a few times. V gene TRBV7-2 combines with J gene TRBJ2-3; 11 positions agree with TRBD2. This CDR3 is 16 amino acids long. From germline, CDR1 is SGHTA and CDR2 FQGNSA. V was clipped by 5 bases and J by 4 bases; unmatched bases: 8. CDR3: CASSTTASGGPDTQYF. The CDR3 DNA is TGTGCCAGCAGCACCACCGCTAGCGGGGGGCCAGATACGCAGTATTTT. Full variable domain (outside the CDR3, taken from reference TRBV7-2 and TRBJ2-3): GAGVSQSPSNKVTEKGKDVELRCDPISGHTALYWYRQSLGQGLEFLIYFQGNSAPDKSGLPSDRFSAERTGGSVSTLTIQRTQQEDSAVYLCASSTTASGGPDTQYFGPGTRLTVL.

V is TRBV28 and J is TRBJ2-1; 7 bases fit TRBD1. J was trimmed by 8 bases and V by 6 bases; bases with no gene match: 4. The germline V gene encodes CDR1 MDHEN and CDR2 SYDVKM. The CDR3 runs 12 residues. Here the CDR3 DNA reads TGTGCCAGCAGAGGACAGGCATATGAGCAGTTCTTC. The encoded protein is CASRGQAYEQFF.

The chain employs TRBV7-2 and TRBJ1-3, with D unclear. CDR1 is SGHTA, CDR2 FQGNSA, per germline. This CDR3 is 12 amino acids long. The CDR3 is CAVGSPGNTIYF. The CDR3 DNA is TGTGCGGTTGGGAGTCCTGGAAACACCATATATTTT.

This clonotype was counted a few times. The V gene is TRBV6-5, the J gene TRBJ1-1, with D possibly TRBD1 on 5 matching bases. Deletions cut 6 bases from V and 8 bases from J, with 16 bases between. Germline CDR1 MNHEY, CDR2 SVGAGI. CDR3 size: 13 residues. CDR3 loop: CASSIGATPEAFF. The DNA for the CDR3 is TGTGCCAGCAGCATAGGGGCGACCCCAGAAGCTTTCTTT.

This chain joins TRBV12-3 or TRBV12-4 and TRBJ1-6; D is unresolved. Deletions cut 4 bases from V and 11 bases from J, with 12 bases between. The CDR3 has 13 residues. The CDR3 here is CASSSPAGPPLHF. In DNA form, the CDR3 reads TGTGCCAGCAGTTCTCCCGCGGGTCCACCCCTCCACTTT.

The J gene is TRBJ2-7, the V gene TRBV20-1, with 16 bases fitting TRBD2. Per germline, CDR1 DFQATT and CDR2 SNEGSKA (reference sequence). V was pared by 5 bases and J by 5 bases, with 12 bases of the junction left unmatched. This CDR3 has 17 residues. CDR3 amino acids: CSACSGLAGGLIDEQYF. In nucleotides, the CDR3 is TGCAGTGCTTGCTCGGGACTAGCGGGGGGGCTCATTGACGAGCAGTACTTC.

This clonotype was detected ten times or more. The chain recombines TRBV12-3 or TRBV12-4 with TRBJ2-3; 7 nucleotides match TRBD2. The CDR3 is 14 residues long. J was trimmed by 0 bases and V by 5 bases; bases with no gene match: 2. The CDR3 sequence: CASSRGVSTDTQYF. DNA of the CDR3: TGTGCCAGCAGTCGGGGGGTCAGCACAGATACGCAGTATTTT.

The chain combines TRBV7-9 with TRBJ2-1; a weak D match, TRBD2 (6 bases). The J call is doubtful: the DNA matches TRBJ2-7 better. CDR1 and CDR2 (germline): SEHNR, FQNEAQ (reference sequence). The CDR3 sequence is 14 residues long. This chain's CDR3 is CASSNLGGSNEQYF. In DNA, the CDR3 is TGTGCCAGCAGCAATTTAGGAGGGTCCAATGAGCAGTACTTC.

The count of this clonotype is one. This rearrangement joins TRBV6-6 to TRBJ2-3; D ambiguous. Germline lookup yields CDR1 MNHNY and CDR2 SVGAGI (reference sequence). V was pared by 2 bases and J by 11 bases, with 11 bases between. This CDR3 has 12 residues. The CDR3 spells CASSYGAPGQYF. CDR3 nucleotide sequence: TGTGCCAGCAGTTACGGTGCCCCGGGGCAGTATTTT.

This clonotype was counted only a few times. The chain combines TRBV6-6 with TRBJ1-1, with a tentative D call TRBD1 (6 bases). V was pared by 5 bases and J by 3 bases, with 13 bases between. The CDR3 has 14 residues. Germline assignment: CDR1 MNHNY and CDR2 SVGAGI (reference sequence). In DNA, the CDR3 is TGTGCCAGCAGTATCCCAGGGGTGGACACTGAAGCTTTCTTT. Residues: CASSIPGVDTEAFF.

The genes are TRBV7-9 and TRBJ2-7; 8 bases match TRBD1. Germline V CDR1 and CDR2: SEHNR, FQNEAQ (reference sequence). The CDR3 contains 15 residues. Germline trimming cut 5 bases from V and 3 bases from J; bases unmatched to any gene: 9. For the CDR3, the DNA is TGTGCCAGCAGCCCCCAGGACAGGGATTTCTACGAGCAGTACTTC. Translation: CASSPQDRDFYEQYF. The entire variable domain, with the rest obtained from reference TRBV7-9 and TRBJ2-7, is as follows: DTGVSQNPRHKITKRGQNVTFRCDPISEHNRLYWYRQTLGQGPEFLTYFQNEAQLEKSRLLSDRFSAERPKGSFSTLEIQRTEQGDSAMYLCASSPQDRDFYEQYFGPGTRLTVT.

This clonotype was counted between two and nine times. The chain couples TRBV30 to TRBJ2-7, with a weak D call TRBD1 (6 bases). V was clipped by 4 bases and J by 2 bases, with 15 bases between them. In germline, CDR1 is GTSNPN, CDR2 SVGIG (reference sequence). The CDR3 is 14 residues long. The CDR3 nucleotides are TGTGCCTGGAAAGTCGGGCAGGGGCCCTACGAGCAGTACTTC. As protein: CAWKVGQGPYEQYF.

This clonotype came up a few times. This chain joins TRBV6-4 and TRBJ2-3; TRBD1 matches at 8 bases. The germline V gene encodes CDR1 MRHNA and CDR2 SNTAGT. The CDR3 contains 13 residues. Losses at the gene ends were 2 bases for V and 7 bases for J; bases not matched to a gene: 2. CDR3 in amino acids: CASSDTGGNTQYF. Here the CDR3 DNA reads TGTGCCAGCAGTGACACAGGGGGAAATACGCAGTATTTT.

This chain uses TRBV10-2 with TRBJ2-2; 10 bases line up with TRBD2. Per the germline V gene, CDR1 is WSHSY and CDR2 is SAAADI. The CDR3 has 14 amino acids. The J segment lost 1 base and the V segment lost 10 bases, leaving 3 bases of the junction unmatched. In nucleotides, the CDR3 is TGCGCCACCGGGACTAGCGAGAACACCGGGGAGCTGTTTTTT. Translation: CATGTSENTGELFF.

In this sample, this clonotype turned up a few times. This rearrangement joins TRBV20-1 to TRBJ2-3; TRBD2 is a possible D gene (6 bases). The length of the CDR3 is 16 residues. Germline CDR1 and CDR2: DFQATT and SNEGSKA (reference sequence). V was trimmed by 0 bases and J by 4 bases, leaving 17 bases between them. The CDR3 here is CSARDPGTSNSDTQYF. CDR3 nucleotides: TGCAGTGCTAGAGATCCCGGCACTAGCAATTCAGATACGCAGTATTTT.

The chain uses TRBV20-1 and TRBJ2-1; D ambiguous. There are 12 residues in the CDR3. CDR1 and CDR2 (germline): DFQATT, SNEGSKA (reference sequence). Trimming took off 2 bases at V and 5 bases at J, with 7 bases between the two ends. For the CDR3, the DNA is TGCAGTGCTAGAAAGACTGACAATGAGCAGTTCTTC. Encoded protein: CSARKTDNEQFF.